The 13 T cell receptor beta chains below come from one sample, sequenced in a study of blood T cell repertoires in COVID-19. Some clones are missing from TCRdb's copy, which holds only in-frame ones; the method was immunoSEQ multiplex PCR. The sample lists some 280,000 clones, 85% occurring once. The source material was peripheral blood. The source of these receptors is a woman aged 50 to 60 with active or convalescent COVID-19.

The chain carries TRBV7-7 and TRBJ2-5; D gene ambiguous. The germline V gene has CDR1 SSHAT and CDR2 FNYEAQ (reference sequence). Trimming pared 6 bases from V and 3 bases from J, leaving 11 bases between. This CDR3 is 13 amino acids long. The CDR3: CASSPDLEETQYF. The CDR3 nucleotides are TGTGCCAGCAGTCCCGACCTAGAAGAGACCCAGTACTTC.

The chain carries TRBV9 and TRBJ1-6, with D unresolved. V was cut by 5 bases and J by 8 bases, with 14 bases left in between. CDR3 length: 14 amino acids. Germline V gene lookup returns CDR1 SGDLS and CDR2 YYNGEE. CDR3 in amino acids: CASRVGGDYSPLHF. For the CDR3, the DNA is TGTGCCAGCAGGGTCGGCGGCGACTATTCACCCCTCCACTTT.

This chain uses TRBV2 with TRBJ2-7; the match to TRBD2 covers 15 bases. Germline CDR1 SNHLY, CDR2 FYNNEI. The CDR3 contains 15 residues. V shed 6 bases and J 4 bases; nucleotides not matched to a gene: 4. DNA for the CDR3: TGTGCCAGCAGGGGGACTAGCGGGAGGATATACGAGCAGTACTTC. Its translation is CASRGTSGRIYEQYF.

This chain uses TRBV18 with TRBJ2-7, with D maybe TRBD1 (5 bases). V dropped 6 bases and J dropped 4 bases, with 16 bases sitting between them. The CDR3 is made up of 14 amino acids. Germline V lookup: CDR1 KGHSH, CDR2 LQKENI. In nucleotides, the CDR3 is TGTGCCAGCTCCAAGGGGATCCCTACTTACGAGCAGTACTTC. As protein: CASSKGIPTYEQYF.

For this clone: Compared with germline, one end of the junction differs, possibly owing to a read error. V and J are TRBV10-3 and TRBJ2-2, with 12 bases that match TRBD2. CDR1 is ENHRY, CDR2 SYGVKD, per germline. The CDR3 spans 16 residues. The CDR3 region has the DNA TGTGCCGTCAGGGGACTAGCGGGCCCGAACACCGGGGAGCTGTTTTTT. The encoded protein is CAVRGLAGPNTGELFF.

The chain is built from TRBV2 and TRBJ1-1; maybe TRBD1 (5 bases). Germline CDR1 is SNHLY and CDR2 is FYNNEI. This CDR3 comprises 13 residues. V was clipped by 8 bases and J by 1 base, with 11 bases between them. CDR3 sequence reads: CASLRGENTEAFF. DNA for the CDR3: TGTGCCAGCCTACGGGGGGAGAACACTGAAGCTTTCTTT. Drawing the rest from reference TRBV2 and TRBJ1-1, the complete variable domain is EPEVTQTPSHQVTQMGQEVILRCVPISNHLYFYWYRQILGQKVEFLVSFYNNEISEKSEIFDDQFSVERPDGSNFTLKIRSTKLEDSAMYFCASLRGENTEAFFGQGTRLTVV.

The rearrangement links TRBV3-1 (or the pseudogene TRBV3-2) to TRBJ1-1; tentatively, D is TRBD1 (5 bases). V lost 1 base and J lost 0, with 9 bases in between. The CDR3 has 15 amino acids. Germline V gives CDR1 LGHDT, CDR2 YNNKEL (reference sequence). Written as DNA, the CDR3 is TGTGCCAGCAGCCAAGCCAGGGCTTTGAACACTGAAGCTTTCTTT. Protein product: CASSQARALNTEAFF.

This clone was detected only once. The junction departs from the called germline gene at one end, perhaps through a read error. The CDR3 spells CASSDLRLDISHEQYF. CDR3 nucleotide sequence: TGTGCCAGCAGTGACCTCCGACTAGATATCTCCCACGAGCAGTACTTC. This sequence joins TRBV6-1 and TRBJ2-7; perhaps TRBD2 as D (6 bases). Germline CDR1 reads MNHNS; CDR2 reads SASEGT. The CDR3 consists of 16 residues.

The CDR3 sequence: CASSSGTSGRALTYEQFF. The DNA of the CDR3 is TGTGCCAGCAGTTCCGGGACTAGCGGGAGGGCCCTCACATATGAGCAGTTCTTC. The gene calls are TRBV5-8 and TRBJ2-1; the match to TRBD2 covers 16 bases. Trimming took 5 bases from V and 8 from J; bases not matched to a gene: 13. The germline V gene encodes CDR1 SGHTS and CDR2 YDEGEE. The CDR3 is 18 amino acids. Full variable domain (missing parts from reference TRBV5-8 and TRBJ2-1): EAGVTQSPTHLIKTRGQQATLRCSPISGHTSVYWYQQALGLGLQFLLWYDEGEERNRGNFPPRFSGRQFPNYSSELNVNALELEDSALYLCASSSGTSGRALTYEQFFGPGTRLTVL.

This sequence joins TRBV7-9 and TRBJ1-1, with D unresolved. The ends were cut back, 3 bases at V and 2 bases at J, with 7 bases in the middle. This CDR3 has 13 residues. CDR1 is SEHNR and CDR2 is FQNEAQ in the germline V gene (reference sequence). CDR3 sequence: CASSFSVNTEAFF. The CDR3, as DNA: TGTGCCAGCAGCTTTTCGGTTAACACTGAAGCTTTCTTT.

This CDR3 is CASTQAASRTEAFF. CDR3 nucleotides: TGTGCCAGCACCCAAGCGGCCAGTAGGACTGAAGCTTTCTTT. The chain has TRBV6-5 and TRBJ1-1; no clear D gene. The V and J ends lost 7 bases and 5 bases respectively, with 17 bases between them. The CDR3 extends over 14 amino acids. Looked up from germline, CDR1 is MNHEY and CDR2 is SVGAGI.

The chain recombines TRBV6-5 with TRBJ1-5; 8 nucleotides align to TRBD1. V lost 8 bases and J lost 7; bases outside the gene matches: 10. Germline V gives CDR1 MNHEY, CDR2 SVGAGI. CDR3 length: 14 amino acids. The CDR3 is CASHQAGDRQPQHF. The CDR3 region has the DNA TGTGCCAGCCACCAAGCAGGGGACAGGCAGCCCCAGCATTTT.

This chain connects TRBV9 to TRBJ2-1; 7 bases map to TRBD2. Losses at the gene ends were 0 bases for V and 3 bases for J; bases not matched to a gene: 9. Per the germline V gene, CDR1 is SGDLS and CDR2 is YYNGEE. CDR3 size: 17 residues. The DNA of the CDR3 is TGTGCCAGCAGCGTAGCTTTGGGGGAGGGCCTCTACAATGAGCAGTTCTTC. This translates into CASSVALGEGLYNEQFF.